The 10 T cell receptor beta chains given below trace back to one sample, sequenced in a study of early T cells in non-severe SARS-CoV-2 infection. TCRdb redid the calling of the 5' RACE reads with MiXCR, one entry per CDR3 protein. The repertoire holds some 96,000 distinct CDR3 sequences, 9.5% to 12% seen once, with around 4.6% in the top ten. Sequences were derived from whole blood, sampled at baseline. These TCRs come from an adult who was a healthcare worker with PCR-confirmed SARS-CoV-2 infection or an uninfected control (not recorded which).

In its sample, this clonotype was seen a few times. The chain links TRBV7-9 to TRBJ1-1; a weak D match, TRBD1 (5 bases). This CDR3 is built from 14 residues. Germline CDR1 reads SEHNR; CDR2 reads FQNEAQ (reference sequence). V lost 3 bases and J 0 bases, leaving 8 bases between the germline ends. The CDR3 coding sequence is TGTGCCAGCAGCTTGGGGGAGGTGAACACTGAAGCTTTCTTT. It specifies CASSLGEVNTEAFF. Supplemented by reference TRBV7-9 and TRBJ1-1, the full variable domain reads DTGVSQNPRHKITKRGQNVTFRCDPISEHNRLYWYRQTLGQGPEFLTYFQNEAQLEKSRLLSDRFSAERPKGSFSTLEIQRTEQGDSAMYLCASSLGEVNTEAFFGQGTRLTVV.

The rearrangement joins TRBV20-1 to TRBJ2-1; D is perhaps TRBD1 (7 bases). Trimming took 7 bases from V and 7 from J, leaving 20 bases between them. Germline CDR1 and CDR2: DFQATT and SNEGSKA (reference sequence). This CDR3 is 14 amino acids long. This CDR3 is CSVRGRLDGNEQFF. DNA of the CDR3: TGCAGTGTCAGGGGGAGACTAGACGGGAATGAGCAGTTCTTC.

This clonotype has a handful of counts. The DNA of the CDR3 is TGTGCCAGCAGCTCTGGGACTAGCGGGGCCGAGCAGTACTTC. Translation: CASSSGTSGAEQYF. The rearrangement links TRBV7-3 to TRBJ2-7, with 13 bases lining up with TRBD2. CDR3 length: 14 residues. The junction had 3 bases not matched to a gene; V was cut back by 4 bases and J by 6 bases. Germline V CDR1 and CDR2: SGHTA, FQGTGA.

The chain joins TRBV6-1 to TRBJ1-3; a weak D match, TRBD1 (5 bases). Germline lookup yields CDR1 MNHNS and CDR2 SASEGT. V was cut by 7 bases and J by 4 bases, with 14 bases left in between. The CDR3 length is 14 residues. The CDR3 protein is CASNPGDNGNTIYF. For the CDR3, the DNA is TGTGCCAGCAACCCGGGGGATAACGGAAACACCATATATTTT.

CDR3 nucleotides: TGTGCCAGCAGCCTCTCCGAGAAGGCGCAGTATTTT. This encodes CASSLSEKAQYF. V usage is TRBV3-1 and J usage is TRBJ2-3; D gene unclear. This CDR3 is 12 amino acids long. Germline CDR1 LGHDT, CDR2 YNNKEL (reference sequence). V dropped 4 bases and J dropped 10 bases, with 12 bases sitting between them.

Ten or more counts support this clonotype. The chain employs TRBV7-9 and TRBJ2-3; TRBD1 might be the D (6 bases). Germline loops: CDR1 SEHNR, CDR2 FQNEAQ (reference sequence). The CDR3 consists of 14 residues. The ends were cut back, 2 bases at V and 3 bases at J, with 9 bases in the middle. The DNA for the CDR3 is TGTGCCAGCAGCTTAATTCAGGGGACAGATACGCAGTATTTT. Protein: CASSLIQGTDTQYF.

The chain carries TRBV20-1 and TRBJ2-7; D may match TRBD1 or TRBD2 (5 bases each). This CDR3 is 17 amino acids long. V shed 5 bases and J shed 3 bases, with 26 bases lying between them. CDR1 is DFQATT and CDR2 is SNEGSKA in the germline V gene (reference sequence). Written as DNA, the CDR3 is TGCAGTGCTGAAGGGGAGAAGATAGTCGTTCGGGGCTACGAGCAGTACTTC. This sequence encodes CSAEGEKIVVRGYEQYF.

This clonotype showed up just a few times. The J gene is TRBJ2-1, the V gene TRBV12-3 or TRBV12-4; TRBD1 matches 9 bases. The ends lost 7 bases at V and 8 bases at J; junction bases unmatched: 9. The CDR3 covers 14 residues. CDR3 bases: TGTGCCAGCAATCCCGGGACAGGGCGGCATGAGCAGTTCTTC. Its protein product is CASNPGTGRHEQFF.

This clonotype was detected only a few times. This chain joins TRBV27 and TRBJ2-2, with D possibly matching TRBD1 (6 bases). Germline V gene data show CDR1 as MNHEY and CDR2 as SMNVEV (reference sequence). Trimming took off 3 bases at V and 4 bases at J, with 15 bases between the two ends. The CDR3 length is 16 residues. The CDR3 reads CASSFSYRVVTGELFF. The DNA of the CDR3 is TGTGCCAGCAGTTTTAGCTACAGGGTGGTCACCGGGGAGCTGTTTTTT.

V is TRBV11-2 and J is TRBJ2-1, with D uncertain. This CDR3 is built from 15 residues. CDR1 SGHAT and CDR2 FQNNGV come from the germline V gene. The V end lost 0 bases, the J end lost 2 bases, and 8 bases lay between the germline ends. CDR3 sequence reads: CASSLESSPYNEQFF. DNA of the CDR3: TGTGCCAGCAGCTTAGAGTCCTCCCCCTACAATGAGCAGTTCTTC.